This T cell receptor beta chain was identified in a study of regulatory dendritic cells for organ transplantation. Concerning this clone itself: Its antigen is not known.

With 1 base clipped from V and 3 bases from J, the junction kept 7 bases outside the gene matches. The CDR3 runs to 16 residues. CDR1 is PRHDT, CDR2 FYEKMQ, per germline (reference sequence). Sorted subsets were CFSE-labeled and cultured roughly five days with allogeneic dendritic cells. Generated by immunoSEQ multiplex PCR, the TCRdb table keeps only in-frame clones and is missing some. The top ten clones hold about 1.1% of a sample with fewer than 15,000 clones, nearly 80% of them seen once. The chain is built from TRBV13 and TRBJ2-3, with 7 bases aligning to TRBD2. The sequence was collected from a human donor in good health. The sample consisted of naive CD8+ T cells from blood cultured with regulatory dendritic cells. The subset: CD45RA+ naive T cells. The CDR3 here is CASSLVGAGRTDTQYF. The DNA of the CDR3 is TGTGCCAGCAGCTTAGTTGGAGCGGGGAGGACAGATACGCAGTATTTT.